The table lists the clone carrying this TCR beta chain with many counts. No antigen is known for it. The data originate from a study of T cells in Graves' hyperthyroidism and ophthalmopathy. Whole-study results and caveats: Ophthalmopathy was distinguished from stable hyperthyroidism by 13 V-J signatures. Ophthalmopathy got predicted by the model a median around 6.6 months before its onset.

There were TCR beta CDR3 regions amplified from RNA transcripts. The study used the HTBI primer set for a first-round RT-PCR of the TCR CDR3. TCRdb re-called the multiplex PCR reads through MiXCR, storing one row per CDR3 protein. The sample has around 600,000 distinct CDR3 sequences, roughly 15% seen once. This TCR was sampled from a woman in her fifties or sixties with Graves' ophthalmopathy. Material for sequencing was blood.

In DNA, the CDR3 is TGTGCCAGCAGCTCCATGCTATCGTACAATGAGCAGTTCTTC. Translating gives CASSSMLSYNEQFF. The rearrangement joins TRBV11-2 to TRBJ2-1; D is ambiguous. The germline gives CDR1 SGHAT, CDR2 FQNNGV. The CDR3 runs to 14 residues. Deletions cut 4 bases from V and 4 bases from J, with 11 bases between. Together with reference TRBV11-2 and TRBJ2-1, the CDR3 gives the full variable domain: EAGVAQSPRYKIIEKRQSVAFWCNPISGHATLYWYQQILGQGPKLLIQFQNNGVVDDSQLPKDRFSAERLKGVDSTLKIQPAKLEDSAVYLCASSSMLSYNEQFFGPGTRLTVL.